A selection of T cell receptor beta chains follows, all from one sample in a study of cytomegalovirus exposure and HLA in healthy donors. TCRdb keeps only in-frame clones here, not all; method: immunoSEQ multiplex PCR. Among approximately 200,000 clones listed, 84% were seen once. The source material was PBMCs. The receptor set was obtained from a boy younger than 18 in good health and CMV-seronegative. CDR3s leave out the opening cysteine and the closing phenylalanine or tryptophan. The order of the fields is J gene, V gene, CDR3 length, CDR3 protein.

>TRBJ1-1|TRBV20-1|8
SATRVEAF
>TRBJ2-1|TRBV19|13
ASRTPGTSVNEQF
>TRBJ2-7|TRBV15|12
ATSPLQGAYEQY
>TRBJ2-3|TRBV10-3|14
AISEGLAGRTDTQY
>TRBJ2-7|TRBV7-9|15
ASSLYASGIGVHEQY
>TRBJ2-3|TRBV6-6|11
ASRDRSTDTQY
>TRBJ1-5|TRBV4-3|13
ASSQEWRAGQPQH
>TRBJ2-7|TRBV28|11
ASSLTGYHEQY
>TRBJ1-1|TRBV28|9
ASSFGGRAF
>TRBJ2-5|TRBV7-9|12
ASSPGTVQETQY
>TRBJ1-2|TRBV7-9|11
ASSEGPAGGYT
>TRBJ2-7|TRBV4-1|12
ASSHLGQAYEQY
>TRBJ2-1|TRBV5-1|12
ASSLNSSYNEQF
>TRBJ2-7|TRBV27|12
ASSLSAVVGEQY
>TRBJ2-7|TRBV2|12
ASISRDRGYEQY
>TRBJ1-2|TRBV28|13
ASSPIGGANYGYT
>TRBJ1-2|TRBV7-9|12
ASSPLGRVLVYT
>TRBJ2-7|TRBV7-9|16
SSSLGTSGRASEYEQY
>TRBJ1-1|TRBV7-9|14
ASSADRGGLNTEAF
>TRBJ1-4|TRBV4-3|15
ASSKTIREMNNEKLF
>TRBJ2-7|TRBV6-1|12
ASRSQMSTYEQY
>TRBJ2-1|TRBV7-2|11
ASSSSPREAPF
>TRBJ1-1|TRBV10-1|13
ASSEGTGMNTEAF
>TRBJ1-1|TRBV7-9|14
ASSLARSARDTEAF
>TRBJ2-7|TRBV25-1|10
ASSRDHYEQY
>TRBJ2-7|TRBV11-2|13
ASSREDRSSYEQY
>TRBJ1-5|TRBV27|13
ASSLDRFANQPQH
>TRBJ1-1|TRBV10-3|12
AISGQGKSREAF
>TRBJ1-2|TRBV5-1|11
ASSSQGKGGYT
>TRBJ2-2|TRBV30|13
AWTIYGSTTGELF
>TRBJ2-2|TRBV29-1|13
SVRDRGRDTGELF
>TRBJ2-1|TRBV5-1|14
ASSRRGSGAWYEQF
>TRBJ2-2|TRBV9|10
ASSAGTGELF
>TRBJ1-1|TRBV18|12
ASSRSGTNTEAF
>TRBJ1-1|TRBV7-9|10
SSTSDSTGAF